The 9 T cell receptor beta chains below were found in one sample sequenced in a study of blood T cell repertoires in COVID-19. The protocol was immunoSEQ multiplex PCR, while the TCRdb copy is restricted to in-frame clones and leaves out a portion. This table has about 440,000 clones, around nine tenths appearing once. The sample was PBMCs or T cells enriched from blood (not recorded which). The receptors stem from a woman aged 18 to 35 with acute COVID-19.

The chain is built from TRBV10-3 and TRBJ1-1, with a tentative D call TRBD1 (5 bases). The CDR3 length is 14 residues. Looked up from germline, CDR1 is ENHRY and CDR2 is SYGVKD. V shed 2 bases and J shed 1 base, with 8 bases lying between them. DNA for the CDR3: TGTGCCATCAGTGAGCGGGGGACGAACACTGAAGCTTTCTTT. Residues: CAISERGTNTEAFF.

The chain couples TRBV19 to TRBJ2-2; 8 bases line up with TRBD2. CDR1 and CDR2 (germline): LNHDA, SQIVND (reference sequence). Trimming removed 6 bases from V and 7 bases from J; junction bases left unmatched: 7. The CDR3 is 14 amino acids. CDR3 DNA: TGTGCCAGTAGCGTAGCGGGAACTAACGGGGAGCTGTTTTTT. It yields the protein CASSVAGTNGELFF.

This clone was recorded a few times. In DNA form, the CDR3 reads TGTGCCTGGGATCCGGGACAGGGGTGGGGTGAGCAGTTCTTC. It specifies CAWDPGQGWGEQFF. This chain connects TRBV30 to TRBJ2-1; TRBD1 matches at 10 bases. This CDR3 is 14 amino acids long. CDR1 and CDR2 (germline): GTSNPN, SVGIG (reference sequence). The trim removed 5 bases at V and 9 bases at J, leaving 10 bases unmatched.

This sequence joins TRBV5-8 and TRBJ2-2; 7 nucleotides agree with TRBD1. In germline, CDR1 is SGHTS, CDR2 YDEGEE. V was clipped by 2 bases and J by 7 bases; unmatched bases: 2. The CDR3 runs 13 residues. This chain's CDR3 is CASSLGTDGELFF. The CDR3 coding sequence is TGTGCCAGCAGCTTAGGGACAGACGGGGAGCTGTTTTTT.

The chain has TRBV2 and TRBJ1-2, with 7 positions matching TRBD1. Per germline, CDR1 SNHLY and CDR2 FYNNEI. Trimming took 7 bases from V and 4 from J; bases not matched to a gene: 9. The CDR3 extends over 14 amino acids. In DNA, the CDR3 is TGTGCCAGCATTAGGGACAGCAACTCCTATGGCTACACCTTC. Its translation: CASIRDSNSYGYTF. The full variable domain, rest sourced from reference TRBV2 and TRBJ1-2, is EPEVTQTPSHQVTQMGQEVILRCVPISNHLYFYWYRQILGQKVEFLVSFYNNEISEKSEIFDDQFSVERPDGSNFTLKIRSTKLEDSAMYFCASIRDSNSYGYTFGSGTRLTVV.

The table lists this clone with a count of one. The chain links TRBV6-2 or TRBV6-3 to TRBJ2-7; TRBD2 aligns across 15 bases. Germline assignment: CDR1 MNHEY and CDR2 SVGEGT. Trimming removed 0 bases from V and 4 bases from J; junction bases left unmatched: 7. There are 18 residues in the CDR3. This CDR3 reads CASSYSQTGTSGRYEQYF. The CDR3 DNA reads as TGTGCCAGCAGTTACTCACAAACCGGGACTAGCGGGAGGTACGAGCAGTACTTC.

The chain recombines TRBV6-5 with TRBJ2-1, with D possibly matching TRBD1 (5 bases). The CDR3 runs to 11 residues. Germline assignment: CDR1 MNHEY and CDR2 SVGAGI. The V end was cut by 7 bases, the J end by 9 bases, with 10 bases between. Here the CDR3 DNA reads TGTGCCAGCAATAGGGGCGGTGAGCAGTTCTTC. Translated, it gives CASNRGGEQFF.

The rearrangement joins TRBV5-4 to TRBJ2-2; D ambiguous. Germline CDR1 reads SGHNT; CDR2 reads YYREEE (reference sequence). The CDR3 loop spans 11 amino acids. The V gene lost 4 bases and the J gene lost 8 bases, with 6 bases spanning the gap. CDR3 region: CASSLSGELFF. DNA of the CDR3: TGTGCCAGCAGCCTCTCGGGGGAGCTGTTTTTT.

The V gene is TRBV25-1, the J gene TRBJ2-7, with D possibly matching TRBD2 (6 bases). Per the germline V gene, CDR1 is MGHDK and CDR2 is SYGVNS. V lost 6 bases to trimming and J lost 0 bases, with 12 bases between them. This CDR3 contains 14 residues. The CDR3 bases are TGTGCCAGCAGCCCTCGGGGGAGCTCCTACGAGCAGTACTTC. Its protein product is CASSPRGSSYEQYF.